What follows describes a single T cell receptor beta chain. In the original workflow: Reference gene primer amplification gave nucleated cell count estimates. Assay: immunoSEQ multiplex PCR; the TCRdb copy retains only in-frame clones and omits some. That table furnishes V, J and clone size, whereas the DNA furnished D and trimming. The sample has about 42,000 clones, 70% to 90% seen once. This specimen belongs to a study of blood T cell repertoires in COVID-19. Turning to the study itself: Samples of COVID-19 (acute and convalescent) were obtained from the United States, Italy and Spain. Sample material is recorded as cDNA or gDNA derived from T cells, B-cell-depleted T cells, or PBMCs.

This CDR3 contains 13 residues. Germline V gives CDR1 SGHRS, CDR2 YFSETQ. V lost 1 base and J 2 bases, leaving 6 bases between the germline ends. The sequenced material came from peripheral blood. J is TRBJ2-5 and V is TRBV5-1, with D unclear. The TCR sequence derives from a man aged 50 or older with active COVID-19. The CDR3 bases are TGCGCCAGCAGCTTGTCGAGTCAAGAGACCCAGTACTTC. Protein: CASSLSSQETQYF.